This T cell receptor (beta chain) was sequenced for a study of Graves' ophthalmopathy and Graves' hyperthyroidism. This clonotype was observed many times. RNA transcripts provided the template for amplifying TCR beta CDR3 regions. An initial RT-PCR round employing HTBI primers preceded a second-round multiplex PCR. Via MiXCR, TCRdb re-called the multiplex PCR reads, giving one row per CDR3 protein. The sample has some 370,000 distinct CDR3 sequences, roughly 17% seen once. In germline, CDR1 is MDHEN, CDR2 SYDVKM. V shed 6 bases and J shed 7 bases, with 16 bases lying between them. The CDR3 covers 13 residues. The stable label applied to hyperthyroidism with no ophthalmopathy within 18 months of follow-up. Patients were excluded if they had other autoimmune diseases or uncontrolled infections, and likewise if pregnancy or lactation applied. Fresh peripheral blood, about 9.3 ml, was the PBMC source.

The specimen sequenced was peripheral blood. The TCR comes from an adult woman with stable Graves' hyperthyroidism. This sequence joins TRBV28 and TRBJ2-7, with a weak D call TRBD2 (5 bases). The CDR3 nucleotides are TGTGCCAGCAGACTTGCCCTAGCATGGGAGCAGTACTTC. Residues: CASRLALAWEQYF.